The present entry profiles one TCR beta chain with its context. The sample belongs to a study of control samples from healthy donors and cancer patients. Clones were sequenced by immunoSEQ multiplex PCR, and TCRdb holds only the in-frame ones, with some missing. The sample includes about 170,000 clones, 91% of them seen just once. Trimming pared 2 bases from V and 3 bases from J, leaving 10 bases between. The CDR3 is made up of 14 amino acids. Per germline, CDR1 SEHNR and CDR2 FQNEAQ (reference sequence). Sample: blood. This chain connects TRBV7-9 to TRBJ1-1; TRBD1 might be the D (5 bases). This TCR came from a woman younger than 45 in good health. For the CDR3, the DNA is TGTGCCAGCAGCTTATCACAGGTCCACACTGAAGCTTTCTTT. It yields the protein CASSLSQVHTEAFF.